These 28 T cell receptor beta chains were all obtained from the same sample, sequenced in a study of technical replicates of blood from a few donors. Repertoires were generated with immunoSEQ multiplex PCR, while TCRdb's copy carries only in-frame clones and drops some. The sample lists about 80,000 clones; just under 95% were seen once. The sequenced sample consisted of T cells isolated from PBMCs. These receptors came from a human donor in good health.

The chain uses TRBV4-3 and TRBJ2-4; TRBD2 is a possible D gene (6 bases). The ends were cut back, 5 bases at V and 7 bases at J, with 15 bases in the middle. The CDR3 totals 14 residues. Germline V lookup: CDR1 LGHNA, CDR2 YSLEER. The CDR3 region is CASSEMPGENIQYF. The CDR3 DNA is TGCGCCAGCAGCGAGATGCCGGGAGAGAACATTCAGTACTTC.

The chain carries TRBV13 and TRBJ2-7, with D perhaps matching TRBD2 (5 bases). V lost 2 bases and J lost 3, with 14 bases in between. CDR1 and CDR2 (germline): PRHDT, FYEKMQ (reference sequence). This CDR3 is 15 amino acids long. The CDR3: CASSLLAGEGYEQYF. For the CDR3, the DNA is TGTGCCAGCAGCTTATTGGCCGGAGAGGGCTACGAGCAGTACTTC.

This chain joins TRBV7-2 and TRBJ2-3, with 12 bases that match TRBD2. V lost 4 bases, J lost 7 bases, and 12 bases stayed unmatched. The CDR3 totals 17 residues. Germline CDR1 reads SGHTA; CDR2 reads FQGNSA. CDR3 region: CASSSLRRGLAGYTQYF. CDR3 sequence (DNA): TGTGCCAGCAGCTCATTAAGGAGGGGACTAGCGGGCTATACGCAGTATTTT.

The chain combines TRBV6-5 with TRBJ2-7, with 10 positions matching TRBD1. Germline-derived CDR1 and CDR2 are MNHEY and SVGAGI. V trimming: 0 bases; J trimming: 2 bases; junction bases outside the gene matches: 4. The length of the CDR3 is 16 residues. This CDR3 is CASSYSSGQGTYEQYF. The CDR3 bases are TGTGCCAGCAGTTACTCGTCGGGACAGGGGACCTACGAGCAGTACTTC.

V usage is TRBV13 and J usage is TRBJ2-3; possible D gene TRBD2, 5 bases. The germline V and J ends were trimmed by 4 bases and 1 base, with 12 bases remaining between them. Per germline, CDR1 PRHDT and CDR2 FYEKMQ (reference sequence). The CDR3 contains 15 residues. Written as DNA, the CDR3 is TGTGCCAGCAGCTCCAGCGGAGACCGCACAGATACGCAGTATTTT. Translating it yields CASSSSGDRTDTQYF.

V usage is TRBV29-1 and J usage is TRBJ1-5, with D possibly TRBD1 on 5 matching bases. The ends were cut back, 4 bases at V and 4 bases at J, with 17 bases in the middle. This CDR3 region has 15 residues. CDR1 and CDR2 from the germline V gene are SQVTM and ANQGSEA. Here the CDR3 reads CSVGVSGEPNQPQHF. DNA for the CDR3: TGCAGCGTTGGTGTGTCGGGGGAACCGAATCAGCCCCAGCATTTT.

The V call is TRBV6-5, the J call TRBJ1-3; TRBD1 matches at 8 bases. Per germline, CDR1 MNHEY and CDR2 SVGAGI. This CDR3 has 14 amino acids. With 5 bases clipped from V and 4 bases from J, the junction kept 4 bases outside the gene matches. The CDR3 spells CASSITGGGNTIYF. In nucleotides, the CDR3 is TGTGCCAGCAGTATCACAGGGGGGGGAAACACCATATATTTT.

This sequence joins TRBV9 and TRBJ2-1; TRBD2 matches at 10 bases. The CDR3 sequence is 15 residues long. The J segment lost 7 bases and the V segment lost 4 bases, leaving 8 bases of the junction unmatched. Germline CDR1 SGDLS, CDR2 YYNGEE. The DNA for the CDR3 is TGTGCCAGCAGCATCCTAGCGGGAGACTTAAATGAGCAGTTCTTC. It encodes CASSILAGDLNEQFF. The variable domain in full, with the rest retrieved from reference TRBV9 and TRBJ2-1, is DSGVTQTPKHLITATGQRVTLRCSPRSGDLSVYWYQQSLDQGLQFLIQYYNGEERAKGNILERFSAQQFPDLHSELNLSSLELGDSALYFCASSILAGDLNEQFFGPGTRLTVL.

V is TRBV11-3 and J is TRBJ2-3, with D perhaps matching TRBD1 (5 bases). Germline-derived CDR1 and CDR2 are SGHNT and YENEEA. The CDR3 has 15 amino acids. V was pared by 3 bases and J by 2 bases, with 12 bases between. In DNA form, the CDR3 reads TGTGCCAGCAGCTTTGAGGCAGGGCTCACAGATACGCAGTATTTT. It encodes CASSFEAGLTDTQYF.

V and J are TRBV18 and TRBJ2-1; D ambiguous. Germline V lookup: CDR1 KGHSH, CDR2 LQKENI. Trimming left V 2 bases short and J 10 bases short, with 9 bases between. The CDR3 spans 12 residues. The CDR3 is CASSPSSKEQFF. The CDR3 nucleotides are TGTGCCAGCTCACCATCGAGTAAGGAGCAGTTCTTC.

The chain links TRBV10-3 to TRBJ2-3, with D perhaps TRBD2 (5 bases). The V end lost 3 bases, the J end lost 0 bases, and 13 bases lay between the germline ends. The CDR3 contains 16 residues. From germline, CDR1 is ENHRY and CDR2 SYGVKD. CDR3 nucleotide sequence: TGTGCCATCAGTGACTGGAGTGGCGGGAGCACAGATACGCAGTATTTT. Amino acid sequence: CAISDWSGGSTDTQYF.

This rearrangement joins TRBV5-1 to TRBJ2-7; D ambiguous. The CDR3 is 12 residues long. V was trimmed by 4 bases and J by 0 bases, leaving 5 bases between them. Germline CDR1 reads SGHRS; CDR2 reads YFSETQ. The CDR3 loop is CASSPLSYEQYF. CDR3 in DNA: TGCGCCAGCAGCCCCCTCTCCTACGAGCAGTACTTC.

The chain links TRBV9 to TRBJ1-1, with 8 positions matching TRBD1. The CDR3 covers 13 residues. Germline values: CDR1 SGDLS, CDR2 YYNGEE. V gave up 3 bases and J gave up 3 bases; unmatched junction bases: 1. DNA of the CDR3: TGTGCCAGCAGCGCGACAGGGGACACTGAAGCTTTCTTT. It encodes CASSATGDTEAFF.

The genes are TRBV28 and TRBJ2-5; 8 bases are shared with TRBD2. The CDR3 has 16 amino acids. The V and J ends lost 4 bases and 5 bases, in that order; junction bases with no gene match: 12. Germline CDR1 reads MDHEN; CDR2 reads SYDVKM. The CDR3 here is CASSSPGSSGTETQYF. The DNA for the CDR3 is TGTGCCAGCAGTTCCCCCGGGAGTAGCGGGACGGAGACCCAGTACTTC.

The chain is built from TRBV4-1 and TRBJ1-1; 7 bases match TRBD1. V shed 0 bases and J 1 base; nucleotides not matched to a gene: 8. CDR3 length: 17 amino acids. Germline V lookup: CDR1 MGHRA, CDR2 YSYEKL. The CDR3 protein is CASSQDALTGANTEAFF. The CDR3, as DNA: TGCGCCAGCAGCCAAGATGCCCTTACAGGGGCGAACACTGAAGCTTTCTTT.

This clone appeared once. The chain links TRBV23-1 to TRBJ2-7, with TRBD2 matching 13 bases. TRBV23-1 is an ORF; its function is uncertain. CDR3 size: 18 residues. With 6 bases clipped from V and 1 base from J, the junction kept 12 bases outside the gene matches. CDR3 in amino acids: CASRPGTSGTAFSYEQYF. The CDR3 DNA reads TGCGCCAGCAGACCCGGGACTAGCGGGACGGCGTTTTCCTACGAGCAGTACTTC.

The chain links TRBV19 to TRBJ2-5; D remains unclear. Trimming left V 2 bases short and J 2 bases short, with 6 bases between. This CDR3 spans 13 amino acids. Per germline, CDR1 LNHDA and CDR2 SQIVND (reference sequence). In DNA, the CDR3 is TGTGCCAGTAGTATACCCTTTCAAGAGACCCAGTACTTC. Its translation is CASSIPFQETQYF.

The gene calls are TRBV10-3 and TRBJ2-3, with TRBD2 as a possible D gene (6 bases). This CDR3 spans 14 amino acids. V was pared by 6 bases and J by 3 bases, with 13 bases between. Looked up from germline, CDR1 is ENHRY and CDR2 is SYGVKD. CDR3 sequence: CAIREGRRTDTQYF. CDR3 sequence (DNA): TGTGCCATCAGGGAGGGGAGGAGGACAGATACGCAGTATTTT.

The chain recombines TRBV6-1 with TRBJ2-6; D is ambiguous. Germline lookup yields CDR1 MNHNS and CDR2 SASEGT. V dropped 2 bases and J dropped 1 base, with 3 bases sitting between them. This CDR3 is 14 amino acids long. CDR3 sequence reads: CASSEQSGANVLTF. Written as DNA, the CDR3 is TGTGCCAGCAGTGAACAGTCTGGGGCCAACGTCCTGACTTTC.

The rearrangement joins TRBV4-3 to TRBJ2-1; possible D gene TRBD2, 6 bases. CDR3 length equals 12 residues. V was trimmed by 1 base and J by 9 bases, leaving 7 bases between them. Germline loops: CDR1 LGHNA, CDR2 YSLEER. The CDR3, as DNA: TGCGCCAGCAGCCAAGCGGGAGTTGAGCAGTTCTTC. Translation: CASSQAGVEQFF.

J is TRBJ1-5 and V is TRBV6-1; weak D call: TRBD1 (6 bases). CDR1 and CDR2 from the germline V gene are MNHNS and SASEGT. V was clipped by 8 bases and J by 6 bases, with 17 bases between them. CDR3 length equals 14 residues. The CDR3 bases are TGTGCCAGCTGGGACATTCAAGGGGGTCAGCCCCAGCATTTT. This codes for CASWDIQGGQPQHF.

This sequence joins TRBV14 and TRBJ1-2; no clear D. Germline V CDR1 and CDR2: SGHDN, FVKESK. Trimming pared 1 base from V and 4 bases from J, leaving 7 bases between. This CDR3 is 13 amino acids long. The CDR3 DNA sequence: TGTGCCAGCAGCCAAGGGCAGTCCTATGGCTACACCTTC. Protein: CASSQGQSYGYTF. Complete variable domain (other parts from reference TRBV14 and TRBJ1-2): EAGVTQFPSHSVIEKGQTVTLRCDPISGHDNLYWYRRVMGKEIKFLLHFVKESKQDESGMPNNRFLAERTGGTYSTLKVQPAELEDSGVYFCASSQGQSYGYTFGSGTRLTVV.

This chain uses TRBV2 with TRBJ2-7; 9 bases align to TRBD1. The length of the CDR3 is 12 residues. The V gene's germline CDR1 is SNHLY and CDR2 FYNNEI. The V segment lost 11 bases and the J segment 3 bases; nucleotides outside the gene matches: 5. CDR3 DNA sequence: TGTGCCGGGGGGACAGGGATCTACGAGCAGTACTTC. Translation gives CAGGTGIYEQYF.

J is TRBJ2-2 and V is TRBV2, with TRBD1 matching 12 bases. Looked up from germline, CDR1 is SNHLY and CDR2 is FYNNEI. CDR3 size: 16 residues. With 4 bases clipped from V and 7 bases from J, the junction kept 7 bases outside the gene matches. DNA of the CDR3: TGTGCCAGCAGTGCCGGGACAGGGGGCAATGGCGGGGAGCTGTTTTTT. Translating it yields CASSAGTGGNGGELFF.

In this sample, this clone turned up once. The gene calls are TRBV19 and TRBJ2-2, with TRBD1 matching over 9 bases. Germline CDR1 is LNHDA and CDR2 is SQIVND (reference sequence). This CDR3 comprises 13 residues. J lost 3 bases, V lost 8 bases, and 1 base had no gene match. CDR3 residues: CASDRGDTGELFF. CDR3 DNA sequence: TGTGCCAGTGACAGGGGGGACACCGGGGAGCTGTTTTTT.

The chain uses TRBV9 and TRBJ2-5; TRBD2 agrees at 7 bases. V was pared by 0 bases and J by 2 bases, with 7 bases of the junction left unmatched. The CDR3 loop spans 16 amino acids. Germline CDR1 reads SGDLS; CDR2 reads YYNGEE. The CDR3 sequence is CASSVDPGTTQETQYF. CDR3 nucleotide sequence: TGTGCCAGCAGCGTAGACCCCGGGACTACACAAGAGACCCAGTACTTC.

CDR3 DNA sequence: TGCAGCGTTGAATTACTAGCGGGAGGGTCCTACGAGCAGTACTTC. Translated: CSVELLAGGSYEQYF. This chain connects TRBV29-1 to TRBJ2-7, with TRBD2 identical over 13 bases. J was trimmed by 1 base and V by 2 bases; bases with no gene match: 2. The germline V gene encodes CDR1 SQVTM and CDR2 ANQGSEA. This CDR3 is built from 15 residues.

CDR3 residues: CASSLAGTPHEQYF. In DNA, the CDR3 is TGTGCCAGCAGCCTAGCGGGGACTCCCCACGAGCAGTACTTC. V usage is TRBV11-2 and J usage is TRBJ2-7; TRBD2 aligns across 9 bases. The V gene end was trimmed by 5 bases and the J gene end by 5 bases; junction bases not matched to a gene: 7. CDR3 size: 14 residues. Germline V lookup: CDR1 SGHAT, CDR2 FQNNGV.